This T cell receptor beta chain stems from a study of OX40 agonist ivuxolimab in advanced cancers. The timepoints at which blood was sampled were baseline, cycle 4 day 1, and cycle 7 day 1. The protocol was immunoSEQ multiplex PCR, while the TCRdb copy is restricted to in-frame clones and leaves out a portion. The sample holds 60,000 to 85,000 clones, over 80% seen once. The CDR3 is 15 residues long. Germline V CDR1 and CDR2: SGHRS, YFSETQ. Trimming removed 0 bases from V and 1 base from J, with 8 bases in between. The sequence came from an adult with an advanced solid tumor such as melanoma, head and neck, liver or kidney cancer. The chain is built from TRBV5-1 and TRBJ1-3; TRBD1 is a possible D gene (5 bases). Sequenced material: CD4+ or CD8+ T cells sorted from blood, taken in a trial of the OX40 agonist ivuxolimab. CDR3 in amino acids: CASSLAGGSGNTIYF. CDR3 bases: TGCGCCAGCAGCTTGGCGGGGGGATCTGGAAACACCATATATTTT.